This TCR beta chain was identified in a study of shared clonotypes between healthy human individuals. At the level of the study: The study used three CD4 naive, three CD4 memory, two CD8 naive and one CD8 memory plate per donor.

With 5 bases clipped from V and 5 bases from J, the junction kept 11 bases outside the gene matches. The CDR3 spans 15 residues. Germline loops: CDR1 MNHEY, CDR2 SVGAGI. TCRdb's copy holds only in-frame clones and misses some; the assay was immunoSEQ multiplex PCR. The sample lists over a million clones; just under 99% were seen once. This TCR derives from a man aged 25-45 years in good health. This chain uses TRBV6-5 with TRBJ2-7; TRBD1 agrees at 8 bases. The sequenced sample was naive CD4+ T cells sorted from blood. Stated subset: CD45RA+ positively selected. DNA for the CDR3: TGTGCCAGCAGTCCGTGGACAGGGTTTAGGAACGAGCAGTACTTC. This gives the protein CASSPWTGFRNEQYF.